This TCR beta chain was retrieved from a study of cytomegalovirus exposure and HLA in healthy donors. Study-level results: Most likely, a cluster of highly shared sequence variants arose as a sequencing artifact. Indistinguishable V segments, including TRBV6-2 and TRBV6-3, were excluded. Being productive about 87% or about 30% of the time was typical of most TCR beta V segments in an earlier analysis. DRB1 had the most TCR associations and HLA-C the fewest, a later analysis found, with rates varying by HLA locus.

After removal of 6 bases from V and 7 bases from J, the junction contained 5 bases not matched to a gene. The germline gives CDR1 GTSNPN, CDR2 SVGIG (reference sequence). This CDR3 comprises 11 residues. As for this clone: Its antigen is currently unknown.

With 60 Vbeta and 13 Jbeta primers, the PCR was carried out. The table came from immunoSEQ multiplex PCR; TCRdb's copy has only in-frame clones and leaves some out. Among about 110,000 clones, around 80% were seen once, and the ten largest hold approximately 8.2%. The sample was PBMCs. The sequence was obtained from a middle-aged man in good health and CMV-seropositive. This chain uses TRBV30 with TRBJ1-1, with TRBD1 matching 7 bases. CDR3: CACGTESEAFF. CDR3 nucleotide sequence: TGTGCCTGTGGGACAGAAAGTGAAGCTTTCTTT.